The TCR beta chain under discussion was sequenced for a study of Graves' ophthalmopathy and Graves' hyperthyroidism. The wider study: Before any treatment was given, at initial diagnosis, peripheral blood was collected.

Amplified TCR beta CDR3 regions were obtained using RNA transcripts as template. Investigators did first-round RT-PCR with HTBI primers, then second-round multiplex PCR. Each CDR3 protein is one row after TCRdb ran MiXCR on the multiplex PCR reads. The sample carries 660,000 or so distinct CDR3 sequences, about two fifths recorded once. Material: peripheral blood. This TCR was sampled from an adult man with Graves' ophthalmopathy.

CDR3 sequence reads: CASSILPGQGLETQYF. In nucleotides, the CDR3 is TGTGCCAGTAGTATCCTACCGGGACAGGGGCTGGAGACCCAGTACTTC. The chain is built from TRBV19 and TRBJ2-5, with 10 bases identical to TRBD1. Germline values: CDR1 LNHDA, CDR2 SQIVND (reference sequence). The V segment lost 3 bases and the J segment 5 bases; nucleotides outside the gene matches: 9. This CDR3 has 16 amino acids.